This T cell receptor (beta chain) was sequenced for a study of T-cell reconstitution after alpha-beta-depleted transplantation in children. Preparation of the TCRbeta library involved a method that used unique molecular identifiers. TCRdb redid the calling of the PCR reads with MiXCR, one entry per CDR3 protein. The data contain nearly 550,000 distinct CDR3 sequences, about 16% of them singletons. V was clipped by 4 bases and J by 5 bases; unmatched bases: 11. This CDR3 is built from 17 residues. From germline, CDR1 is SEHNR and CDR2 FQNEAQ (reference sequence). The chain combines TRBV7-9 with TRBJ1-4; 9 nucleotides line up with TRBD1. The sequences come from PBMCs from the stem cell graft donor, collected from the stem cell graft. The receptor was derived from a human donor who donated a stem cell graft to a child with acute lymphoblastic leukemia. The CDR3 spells CASSSPLRTGANEKLFF. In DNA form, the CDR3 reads TGTGCCAGCAGCTCCCCTCTCCGGACAGGGGCGAATGAAAAACTGTTTTTT.